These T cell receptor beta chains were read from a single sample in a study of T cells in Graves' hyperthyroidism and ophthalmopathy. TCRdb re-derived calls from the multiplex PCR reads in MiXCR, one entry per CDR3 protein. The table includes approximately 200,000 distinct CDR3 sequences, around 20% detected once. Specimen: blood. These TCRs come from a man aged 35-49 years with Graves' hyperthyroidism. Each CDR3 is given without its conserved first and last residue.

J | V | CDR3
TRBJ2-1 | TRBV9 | ASSVGVAGGNNNEQF
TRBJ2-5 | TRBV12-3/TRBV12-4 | ASSLAPKETQY
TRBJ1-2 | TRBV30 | AWSGGLGYGYT
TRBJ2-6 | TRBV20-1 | SARGLHSGANVLT
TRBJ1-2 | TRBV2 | ASSERDYGYT
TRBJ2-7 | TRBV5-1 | ASSFGPYEQY
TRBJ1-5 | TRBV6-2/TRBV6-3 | ASGRRGYSNQPQH
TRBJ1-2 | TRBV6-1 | ASSGPTGGDNCGYT
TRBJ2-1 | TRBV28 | ASSSAGGRGGYNEQF
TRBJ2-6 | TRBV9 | ASSVGGPDRAPGANVLT
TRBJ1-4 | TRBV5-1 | ASSPNGAEEKLF
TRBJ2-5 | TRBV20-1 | SAGGLAGTRNPRETQY
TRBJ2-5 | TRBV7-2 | ASSLGRWETQY